The 2 T cell receptor beta chains below all came from one sample that was sequenced in a study of blood T cell repertoires in COVID-19. Clones were read by immunoSEQ multiplex PCR, and TCRdb kept only the in-frame ones, dropping some. Here the sample spans 130,000 or so clones, less than 90% being singletons. Sequenced: PBMCs or T cells enriched from blood (not recorded which). The receptors come from a young woman who had recovered from COVID-19.

The chain carries TRBV7-2 and TRBJ2-3; D remains ambiguous. Germline CDR1 reads SGHTA; CDR2 reads FQGNSA. CDR3 length equals 14 residues. V was shortened by 3 bases and J by 0 bases, with 7 bases between the two germline ends. The CDR3 DNA sequence: TGTGCCAGCAGCTTCCACACCAGCACAGATACGCAGTATTTT. Protein sequence: CASSFHTSTDTQYF.

This sequence joins TRBV9 and TRBJ1-1; weak D call: TRBD1 (6 bases). Trimming removed 3 bases from V and 3 bases from J, with 6 bases in between. Germline V gene sequence: CDR1 SGDLS, CDR2 YYNGEE. The CDR3 runs to 12 residues. The CDR3 spells CASSDRDTEAFF. The CDR3 region has the DNA TGTGCCAGCAGCGACAGGGACACTGAAGCTTTCTTT. Complete variable domain (other parts from reference TRBV9 and TRBJ1-1): DSGVTQTPKHLITATGQRVTLRCSPRSGDLSVYWYQQSLDQGLQFLIQYYNGEERAKGNILERFSAQQFPDLHSELNLSSLELGDSALYFCASSDRDTEAFFGQGTRLTVV.